A single sample gave rise to the 10 T cell receptor beta chains below, sequenced in a study of OX40 agonist ivuxolimab in advanced cancers. Sequencing used immunoSEQ multiplex PCR; TCRdb keeps in-frame clones, though not all of them. Of 63,000 or so clones in the sample, approximately 81% are singletons; the top ten hold about 8%. Specimen: CD4+ or CD8+ T cells sorted from blood, collected in a trial of the OX40 agonist ivuxolimab. All receptors derive from an adult with an advanced solid tumor such as melanoma, head and neck, liver or kidney cancer.

This clone was counted only a few times. V and J are TRBV2 and TRBJ1-5, with D possibly TRBD1 on 6 matching bases. CDR1 is SNHLY and CDR2 is FYNNEI in the germline V gene. The CDR3 contains 14 residues. V was pared by 8 bases and J by 2 bases, with 13 bases between. DNA for the CDR3: TGTGCCAGCCAACAGGGATCGGGCAATCAGCCCCAGCATTTT. It yields the protein CASQQGSGNQPQHF.

CDR3 amino acids: CASSEESAGWETQYF. DNA of the CDR3: TGTGCCAGCAGTGAGGAGTCAGCAGGATGGGAGACCCAGTACTTC. The chain employs TRBV2 and TRBJ2-5; D is undetermined. In germline, CDR1 is SNHLY, CDR2 FYNNEI. Trimming cost V 3 bases and J 5 bases, with 16 bases left between them. This CDR3 is 15 amino acids long.

This clone was seen just once. This specimen includes other DNA sequences encoding the same CDR3. The V call is TRBV18, the J call TRBJ1-5, with 7 bases lining up with TRBD1. Germline V gene data show CDR1 as KGHSH and CDR2 as LQKENI. The ends lost 3 bases at V and 0 bases at J; junction bases unmatched: 5. CDR3 length: 16 amino acids. CDR3 sequence: CASSPDRADSNQPQHF. For the CDR3, the DNA is TGTGCCAGCTCACCCGACAGGGCGGATAGCAATCAGCCCCAGCATTTT. Complete variable domain (other parts from reference TRBV18 and TRBJ1-5): NAGVMQNPRHLVRRRGQEARLRCSPMKGHSHVYWYRQLPEEGLKFMVYLQKENIIDESGMPKERFSAEFPKEGPSILRIQQVVRGDSAAYFCASSPDRADSNQPQHFGDGTRLSIL.

The rearrangement uses TRBV5-1 and TRBJ2-1; D possibly corresponds to TRBD2 (5 bases). Per the germline V gene, CDR1 is SGHRS and CDR2 is YFSETQ. V dropped 1 base and J dropped 3 bases, with 8 bases sitting between them. The CDR3 runs to 14 residues. For the CDR3, the DNA is TGCGCCAGCAGCTTGCAGGACTTCTACAATGAGCAGTTCTTC. Translating it yields CASSLQDFYNEQFF.

The chain is built from TRBV10-3 and TRBJ2-7; the D gene could be TRBD1 or TRBD2 (5 bases each). Germline V lookup: CDR1 ENHRY, CDR2 SYGVKD. The V end was cut by 11 bases, the J end by 2 bases, with 10 bases between. The CDR3 consists of 11 residues. The CDR3 reads CASGPPYEQYF. CDR3 sequence (DNA): TGTGCCTCGGGGCCTCCCTACGAGCAGTACTTC.

The rearrangement uses TRBV9 and TRBJ2-1, with a weak D call TRBD2 (6 bases). V gave up 3 bases and J gave up 0 bases, with 16 bases separating them. This CDR3 is built from 17 residues. Germline V CDR1 and CDR2: SGDLS, YYNGEE. Here the CDR3 DNA reads TGTGCCAGCAGCGCAACTAGCCACTTCAGCTCCTACAATGAGCAGTTCTTC. Residues: CASSATSHFSSYNEQFF.

The chain has TRBV4-2 and TRBJ2-4; 7 bases agree with TRBD1. Germline CDR1 LGHNA, CDR2 YNFKEQ. With 0 bases clipped from V and 0 bases from J, the junction kept 5 bases outside the gene matches. This CDR3 is built from 17 residues. CDR3 sequence reads: CASSQDGTATAKNIQYF. The CDR3 DNA reads TGTGCCAGCAGCCAAGATGGGACAGCTACAGCCAAAAACATTCAGTACTTC.

The V gene is TRBV5-5, the J gene TRBJ2-7; D is undetermined. Trimming shortened V by 0 bases and J by 0 bases, and 10 bases separated the two germline ends. The CDR3 extends over 15 amino acids. From germline, CDR1 is SGHKS and CDR2 YYEKEE (reference sequence). CDR3 region: CASSLARVSSYEQYF. CDR3 nucleotide sequence: TGTGCCAGCAGCTTGGCCCGGGTGAGCTCCTACGAGCAGTACTTC.

The genes are TRBV5-1 and TRBJ1-3; D not certain. There are 16 residues in the CDR3. Germline V gene lookup returns CDR1 SGHRS and CDR2 YFSETQ. The germline V and J ends were trimmed by 4 bases and 0 bases, with 14 bases remaining between them. The CDR3 sequence is CASSRTGPSSGNTIYF. DNA of the CDR3: TGCGCCAGCAGCAGGACCGGGCCGAGCTCTGGAAACACCATATATTTT.

This chain joins TRBV18 and TRBJ1-5, with 9 bases aligning to TRBD1. The CDR3 spans 15 residues. The germline V gene has CDR1 KGHSH and CDR2 LQKENI. Trimming at V came to 6 bases and at J to 3 bases, leaving 6 bases not matched to a gene. CDR3 nucleotide sequence: TGTGCCAGCTCCCCCGGGACAGGGAACAATCAGCCCCAGCATTTT. This codes for CASSPGTGNNQPQHF.